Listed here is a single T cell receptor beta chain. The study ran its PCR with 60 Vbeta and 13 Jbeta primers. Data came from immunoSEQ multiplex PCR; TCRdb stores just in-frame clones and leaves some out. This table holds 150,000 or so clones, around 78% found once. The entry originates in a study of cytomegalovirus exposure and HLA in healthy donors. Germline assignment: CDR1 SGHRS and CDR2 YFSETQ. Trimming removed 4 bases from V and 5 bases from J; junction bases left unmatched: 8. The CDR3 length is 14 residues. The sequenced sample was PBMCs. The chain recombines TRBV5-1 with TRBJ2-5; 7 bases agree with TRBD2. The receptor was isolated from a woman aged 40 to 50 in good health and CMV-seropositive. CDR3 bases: TGCGCCAGCAGCACCTCGGACGGGGGGGAGACCCAGTACTTC. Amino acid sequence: CASSTSDGGETQYF.